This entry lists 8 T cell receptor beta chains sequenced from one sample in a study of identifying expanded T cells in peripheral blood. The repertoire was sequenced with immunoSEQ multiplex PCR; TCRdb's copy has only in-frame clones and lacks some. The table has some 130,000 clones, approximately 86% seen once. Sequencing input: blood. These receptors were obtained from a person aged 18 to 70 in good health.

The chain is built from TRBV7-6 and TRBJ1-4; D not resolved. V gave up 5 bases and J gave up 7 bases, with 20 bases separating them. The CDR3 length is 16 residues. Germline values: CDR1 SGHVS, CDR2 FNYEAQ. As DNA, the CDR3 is TGTGCCAGCAGCCCTTCCCGGGCAGAAACTTTTGAAAAACTGTTTTTT. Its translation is CASSPSRAETFEKLFF.

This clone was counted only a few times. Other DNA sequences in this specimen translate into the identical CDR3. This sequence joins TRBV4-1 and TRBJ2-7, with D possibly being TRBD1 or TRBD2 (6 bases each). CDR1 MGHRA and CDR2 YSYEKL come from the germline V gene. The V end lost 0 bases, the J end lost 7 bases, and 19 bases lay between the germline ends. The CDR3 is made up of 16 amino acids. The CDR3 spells CASSQDRTLRGGEQYF. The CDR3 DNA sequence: TGCGCCAGCAGCCAAGATCGCACCTTAAGAGGGGGGGAGCAGTACTTC.

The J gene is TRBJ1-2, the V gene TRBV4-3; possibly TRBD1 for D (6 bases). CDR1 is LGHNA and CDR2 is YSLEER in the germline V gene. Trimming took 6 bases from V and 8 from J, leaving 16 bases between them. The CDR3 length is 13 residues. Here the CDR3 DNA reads TGCGCCAGCAGTTTCACAGGGATTCAGGGCTACACCTTC. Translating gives CASSFTGIQGYTF.

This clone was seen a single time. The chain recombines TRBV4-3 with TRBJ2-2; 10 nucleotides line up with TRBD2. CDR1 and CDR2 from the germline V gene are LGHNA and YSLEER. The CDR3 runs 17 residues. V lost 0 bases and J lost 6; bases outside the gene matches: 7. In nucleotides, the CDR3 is TGCGCCAGCAGCCAAGAGACCCTAGCGGGGGTATCCGGGGAGCTGTTTTTT. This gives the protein CASSQETLAGVSGELFF.

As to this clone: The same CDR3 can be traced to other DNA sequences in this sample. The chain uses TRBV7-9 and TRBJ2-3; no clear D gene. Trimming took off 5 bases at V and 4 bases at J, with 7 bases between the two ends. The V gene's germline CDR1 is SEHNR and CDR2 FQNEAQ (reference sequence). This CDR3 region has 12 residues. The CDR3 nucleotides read TGTGCCAGCAGCCTCGTAGCAGATACGCAGTATTTT. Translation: CASSLVADTQYF.

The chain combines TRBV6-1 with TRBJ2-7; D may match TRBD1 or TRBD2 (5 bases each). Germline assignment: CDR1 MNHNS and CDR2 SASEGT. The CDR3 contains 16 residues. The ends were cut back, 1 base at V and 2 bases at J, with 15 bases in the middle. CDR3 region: CASSEGRWGLAYEQYF. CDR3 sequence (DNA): TGTGCCAGCAGTGAAGGACGATGGGGGTTGGCCTACGAGCAGTACTTC.

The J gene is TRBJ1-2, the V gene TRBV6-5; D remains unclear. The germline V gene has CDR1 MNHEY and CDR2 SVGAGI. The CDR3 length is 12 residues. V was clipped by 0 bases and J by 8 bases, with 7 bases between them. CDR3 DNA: TGTGCCAGCAGTTACTCGAGCGGCGGCTACACCTTC. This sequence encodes CASSYSSGGYTF.

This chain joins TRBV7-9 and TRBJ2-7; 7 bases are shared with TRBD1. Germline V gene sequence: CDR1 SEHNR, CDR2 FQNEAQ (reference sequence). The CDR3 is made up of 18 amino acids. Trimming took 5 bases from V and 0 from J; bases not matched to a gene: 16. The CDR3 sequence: CASSNGQDRFISSYEQYF. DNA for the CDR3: TGTGCCAGCAGCAACGGACAGGACCGTTTCATTAGCTCCTACGAGCAGTACTTC.